Listed here are 25 T cell receptor beta chains from one sample, sequenced in a study of metastatic and nonmetastatic thyroid tumors. TCRdb ran MiXCR on the PCR reads. This sample has just over 8,000 clones, with 20% to 30% found just once. No patient had received any treatment before thyroid surgery. The specimen was tumor tissue. The receptors were gathered from a female donor with papillary thyroid cancer or a benign thyroid nodule (not recorded which). Some clones in this sample may be carry-over from other donors' samples.

This clone was counted between two and nine times. The chain employs TRBV27 and TRBJ1-2; 9 positions match TRBD1. The CDR3 spans 17 residues. V trimming: 0 bases; J trimming: 5 bases; junction bases outside the gene matches: 10. The germline gives CDR1 MNHEY, CDR2 SMNVEV (reference sequence). The CDR3 is CASSLSLGQGGFYGYTF. The CDR3 nucleotides read TGTGCCAGCAGTTTATCCTTGGGACAGGGAGGATTTTATGGCTACACCTTC.

The V call is TRBV6-2 or TRBV6-3, the J call TRBJ2-3, with D maybe TRBD2 (5 bases). The CDR3 length is 15 residues. Trimming stripped 1 base from V and 6 bases from J, with 14 bases between. The germline CDR1 and CDR2 sequences are MNHEY and SVGEGT. CDR3 coding DNA: TGTGCCAGCAGTTACTTATCACTAGGAGCCGATACGCAGTATTTT. It translates to CASSYLSLGADTQYF.

This clone came up once. The chain joins TRBV20-1 to TRBJ2-7, with 7 bases fitting TRBD2. This CDR3 contains 14 residues. V gave up 1 base and J gave up 3 bases; unmatched junction bases: 6. Germline CDR1 reads DFQATT; CDR2 reads SNEGSKA (reference sequence). The CDR3 loop reads CSARAGEGFYEQYF. The CDR3 DNA follows: TGCAGTGCTAGAGCTGGGGAGGGGTTCTACGAGCAGTACTTC.

Only a few counts were recorded for this clone. The chain combines TRBV28 with TRBJ2-7; D is perhaps TRBD1 (5 bases). The CDR3 consists of 14 residues. Trimming pared 5 bases from V and 3 bases from J, leaving 14 bases between. Germline V gives CDR1 MDHEN, CDR2 SYDVKM. CDR3 nucleotide sequence: TGTGCCAGCAGTAGAATTGACAGAAACTACGAGCAGTACTTC. Amino acid sequence: CASSRIDRNYEQYF.

V is TRBV11-2 and J is TRBJ2-1, with TRBD2 matching over 7 bases. J was trimmed by 1 base and V by 0 bases; bases with no gene match: 9. The CDR3 contains 18 residues. Germline values: CDR1 SGHAT, CDR2 FQNNGV. The CDR3 DNA reads as TGTGCCAGCAGCTTAGAACTAGCGTGGGGGGTGTCCTACAATGAGCAGTTCTTC. Translation gives CASSLELAWGVSYNEQFF.

This clone was counted at least ten times. This chain joins TRBV6-1 and TRBJ2-5, with D perhaps being TRBD1 or TRBD2 (6 bases each). Germline V gene data show CDR1 as MNHNS and CDR2 as SASEGT. The CDR3 is made up of 18 amino acids. V was trimmed by 6 bases and J by 5 bases, leaving 28 bases between them. CDR3 DNA: TGTGCCAGCAGGCCTAGCGCCGCCGGAGGGGGGCTGCAGGAGACCCAGTACTTC. It encodes CASRPSAAGGGLQETQYF.

By its share, this clone is medium-sized. The J gene is TRBJ2-2, the V gene TRBV6-2 or TRBV6-3; a possible D gene is TRBD2 (5 bases). This CDR3 is built from 13 residues. Germline V CDR1 and CDR2: MNHEY, SVGEGT. Trimming cost V 7 bases and J 7 bases, with 13 bases left between them. As DNA, the CDR3 is TGTGCCAGCACCCCGGACTCGCACGGGGAGCTGTTTTTT. Its translation: CASTPDSHGELFF.

Details on this clone: At one of its ends the junction is not consistent with the germline gene, which may arise from a read error. The rearrangement joins TRBV15 to TRBJ1-5; D is unclear. This CDR3 has 14 residues. CDR1 is LNHNV, CDR2 YYDKDF, per germline (reference sequence). CDR3 protein: CATRAPYSKQPQHF. The DNA for the CDR3 is TGTGCCACCAGAGCTCCGTATAGCAAGCAGCCCCAGCATTTT. Full variable domain (missing parts from reference TRBV15 and TRBJ1-5): DAMVIQNPRYQVTQFGKPVTLSCSQTLNHNVMYWYQQKSSQAPKLLFHYYDKDFNNEADTPDNFQSRRPNTSFCFLDIRSPGLGDTAMYLCATRAPYSKQPQHFGDGTRLSIL.

This clone was detected only once. The rearrangement joins TRBV5-1 to TRBJ2-2; D is perhaps TRBD1 or TRBD2 (6 bases each). This CDR3 spans 16 amino acids. Per the germline V gene, CDR1 is SGHRS and CDR2 is YFSETQ. The V and J ends lost 0 bases and 1 base respectively, with 10 bases between them. CDR3 DNA: TGCGCCAGCAGCTTGGGGGGGGCGATGAACACCGGGGAGCTGTTTTTT. Its protein is CASSLGGAMNTGELFF.

This clone occurred a few times. Being one base from a much bigger clone, this may be a read error. The rearrangement links TRBV29-1 to TRBJ2-2; tentatively, D is TRBD1 or TRBD2 (5 bases each). CDR3 length: 15 residues. Germline CDR1 SQVTM, CDR2 ANQGSEA. V shed 5 bases and J shed 5 bases, with 18 bases lying between them. The CDR3 loop reads CSVIVGALNTGELFF. The CDR3 region has the DNA TGCAGCGTTATTGTCGGGGCTTTGAATACCGGGGAGCTGTTTTTT.

This clone ranks as medium-sized. The CDR3 region has the DNA TGTGCCAGCAGCCCGTCGGGCGCAGGGATAAACTATGGCTACACCTTC. Amino acid sequence: CASSPSGAGINYGYTF. This chain joins TRBV28 and TRBJ1-2; a weak D match, TRBD1 (5 bases). The CDR3 totals 16 residues. Trimming took 6 bases from V and 2 from J, leaving 19 bases between them. From germline, CDR1 is MDHEN and CDR2 SYDVKM.

This clone was seen more than once but under ten times. The chain uses TRBV27 and TRBJ1-6; possibly TRBD1 for D (5 bases). From germline, CDR1 is MNHEY and CDR2 SMNVEV (reference sequence). The CDR3 is 16 amino acids. Trimming cost V 0 bases and J 6 bases, with 12 bases left between them. In nucleotides, the CDR3 is TGTGCCAGCAGTTTATCCCCGAGTGGGGGTAATTCACCCCTCCACTTT. It yields the protein CASSLSPSGGNSPLHF.

This clone has a count of ten or more. V gene TRBV6-1 combines with J gene TRBJ2-5; TRBD1 is a possible D gene (5 bases). This CDR3 is 14 amino acids long. V lost 8 bases and J 2 bases, leaving 15 bases between the germline ends. The germline V gene encodes CDR1 MNHNS and CDR2 SASEGT. The CDR3 protein is CASEAGFGQETQYF. The CDR3 bases are TGTGCCAGCGAAGCAGGGTTCGGGCAAGAGACCCAGTACTTC.

Judged by abundance, this clone is medium-sized. This chain links TRBV7-3 with TRBJ1-3; unclear D gene. The CDR3 loop spans 12 amino acids. In germline, CDR1 is SGHTA, CDR2 FQGTGA. With 5 bases removed from V and 4 bases from J, the gap between germline ends came to 6 bases. The CDR3 DNA reads as TGTGCCAGCAGCCCCGGAGGAAACACCATATATTTT. Its translation: CASSPGGNTIYF.

The J gene is TRBJ2-7, the V gene TRBV6-1, with 9 bases lining up with TRBD2. The CDR3 loop spans 13 amino acids. J gave up 2 bases and V 6 bases, and 2 bases lay outside the gene matches. CDR1 MNHNS and CDR2 SASEGT come from the germline V gene. The CDR3 protein is CASRASGAYEQYF. Here the CDR3 DNA reads TGTGCCAGCAGGGCTAGCGGGGCCTACGAGCAGTACTTC.

This chain joins TRBV20-1 and TRBJ1-2; D remains ambiguous. V lost 5 bases to trimming and J lost 4 bases, with 14 bases between them. Per the germline V gene, CDR1 is DFQATT and CDR2 is SNEGSKA (reference sequence). There are 13 residues in the CDR3. The CDR3 is CSAVREVGYGYTF. As DNA, the CDR3 is TGCAGTGCTGTACGAGAGGTGGGCTATGGCTACACCTTC.

The V gene is TRBV19, the J gene TRBJ1-2; a possible D gene is TRBD1 (5 bases). Trimming shortened V by 3 bases and J by 4 bases, and 12 bases separated the two germline ends. The germline CDR1 and CDR2 sequences are LNHDA and SQIVND (reference sequence). The CDR3 runs to 14 residues. The CDR3 DNA follows: TGTGCCAGTAGTATCTGGACCGGGGGCTATGGCTACACCTTC. It specifies CASSIWTGGYGYTF.

This clone has just one count. The genes are TRBV20-1 and TRBJ1-2; D possibly corresponds to TRBD1 (6 bases). The CDR3 is made up of 13 amino acids. CDR1 DFQATT and CDR2 SNEGSKA come from the germline V gene (reference sequence). V was shortened by 3 bases and J by 1 base, with 9 bases between the two germline ends. The CDR3 is CSASGGLNYGYTF. Here the CDR3 DNA reads TGCAGTGCTAGCGGGGGGCTTAACTATGGCTACACCTTC.

This clone was counted only a few times. J is TRBJ2-7 and V is TRBV28; a weak D match, TRBD2 (6 bases). V was cut by 3 bases and J by 0 bases, with 9 bases left in between. Germline V CDR1 and CDR2: MDHEN, SYDVKM. CDR3 size: 14 residues. CDR3 nucleotide sequence: TGTGCCAGCAGTTTGGAGGGCTTCTCCTACGAGCAGTACTTC. Residues: CASSLEGFSYEQYF.

This clone appeared a few times. The rearrangement links TRBV12-3 or TRBV12-4 to TRBJ1-1; D is unclear. V was trimmed by 2 bases and J by 6 bases, leaving 10 bases between them. The length of the CDR3 is 13 residues. CDR3 region: CASSLSSLAEAFF. CDR3 in DNA: TGTGCCAGCAGTTTAAGTAGCCTGGCTGAAGCTTTCTTT.

This clone is classed as medium-sized (0.01 to 0.1%). This chain joins TRBV6-4 and TRBJ2-1, with 7 positions matching TRBD2. Looked up from germline, CDR1 is MRHNA and CDR2 is SNTAGT. This CDR3 is built from 15 residues. The V and J ends lost 0 bases and 7 bases, in that order; junction bases with no gene match: 6. The CDR3 loop is CASSDSPGGSNEQFF. The CDR3, as DNA: TGTGCCAGCAGTGACTCCCCGGGGGGTTCAAATGAGCAGTTCTTC.

The chain carries TRBV24-1 and TRBJ2-1; 8 bases match TRBD1. The germline gives CDR1 KGHDR, CDR2 SFDVKD. The V and J ends lost 4 bases and 1 base, in that order; junction bases with no gene match: 8. This CDR3 is built from 17 residues. Here the CDR3 reads CATSDQRTGKSYNEQFF. The CDR3 nucleotides read TGTGCCACCAGTGACCAACGGACAGGGAAGTCCTACAATGAGCAGTTCTTC.

V usage is TRBV27 and J usage is TRBJ2-7; D possibly uses TRBD1 or TRBD2 (5 bases each). CDR1 MNHEY and CDR2 SMNVEV come from the germline V gene (reference sequence). Trimming removed 5 bases from V and 1 base from J, with 18 bases in between. The CDR3 extends over 16 amino acids. The CDR3 DNA is TGTGCCAGCAGTCCAGGGACCGAGGGAAGTTCCTACGAGCAGTACTTC. This encodes CASSPGTEGSSYEQYF.

In its sample, this clone was seen a few times. The chain has TRBV15 and TRBJ1-2; 11 bases align to TRBD1. Germline loops: CDR1 LNHNV, CDR2 YYDKDF (reference sequence). The CDR3 runs 15 residues. The trim removed 5 bases at V and 8 bases at J, leaving 10 bases unmatched. CDR3 nucleotide sequence: TGTGCCACCAGCGAAGGGGACAGGGGGTTGGGCGGCTACACCTTC. Its translation is CATSEGDRGLGGYTF.

The chain joins TRBV11-2 to TRBJ2-2, with 10 bases identical to TRBD1. This CDR3 spans 14 amino acids. The germline V gene encodes CDR1 SGHAT and CDR2 FQNNGV. The V and J ends lost 5 bases and 5 bases, in that order; junction bases with no gene match: 2. As DNA, the CDR3 is TGTGCCAGCAGCCGGGGACAGGGGACCGGGGAGCTGTTTTTT. Translating it yields CASSRGQGTGELFF.